These T cell receptor beta chains were read from a single sample in a study of blood T cells in healthy people across ages. TCRdb reprocessed the 5' RACE reads with MiXCR, giving one entry per CDR3 protein. The repertoire holds approximately 1,100,000 distinct CDR3 sequences, with under 45% as singletons. Input material: blood. The receptors were sampled from a woman aged 55-69 years in good health. Each CDR3 is given with its conserved first and last residue. Clone size, where shown, is once, few, many, or a class for clones that have expanded.

v_gene	abundance	j_gene	CDR3aa
TRBV20-1	many	TRBJ2-7	CSANTGLTYEQYF
TRBV6-1	NA	TRBJ1-2	CASSELERTGNGYTF
TRBV28	many	TRBJ1-1	CASGELGHTEAFF
TRBV5-1	NA	TRBJ2-3	CASSPGSPSDTQYF
TRBV27	NA	NA	CASSWGPGGEQYF
TRBV7-9	NA	TRBJ2-1	CASSLDMREGNEQFF
TRBV2	few	TRBJ1-2	CAIWDGAVYGYTF
TRBV7-3	NA	TRBJ2-1	CASSLQGGAEQFF
TRBV29-1	many	TRBJ2-3	CSAQGGDTQYF
TRBV7-2	NA	TRBJ2-5	CASSPESGALQLETQYF
TRBV21-1	NA	TRBJ1-6	CASGNRQGDSPLHF
TRBV12-3/TRBV12-4	NA	TRBJ2-7	CASRDGRSYEQYF
TRBV7-2	many	TRBJ1-2	CASSLGSGGNGYTF
TRBV21-1	NA	TRBJ2-7	CACSKGHSYEQYF
TRBV7-8	few	TRBJ1-1	CASSPATEAFF
TRBV7-6	NA	TRBJ2-1	CASSRLAGENNEQFF
TRBV6-5	NA	TRBJ1-5	CASSPSDTVSNQPQHF
TRBV18	NA	TRBJ2-3	CASSPTSGVPTDTQYF
TRBV20-1	NA	TRBJ2-1	CSARKPARDNEQFF
TRBV7-2	NA	TRBJ1-2	CASSLTGTGTGGYGYTF
TRBV11-3	many	TRBJ2-1	CASSPGADRDNEQFF
TRBV6-5	NA	TRBJ1-1	CASSFRDGTEAFF
TRBV6-5	NA	TRBJ2-5	CASGPGGPETQYF
TRBV2	few	TRBJ2-7	CASSDHLAGEGEQYF
TRBV28	NA	TRBJ1-6	CASSLAGQNSPLHF
TRBV20-1	NA	TRBJ2-3	CSALNTDTQYF
TRBV20-1	NA	TRBJ2-1	CSARRRAVDEQFF
TRBV6-2/TRBV6-3	many	TRBJ2-1	CASSPGLAGEQFF
TRBV10-3	NA	TRBJ2-7	CAVSELDGTSYEQYF
TRBV25-1	many	TRBJ2-5	CASSEPGQLQETQYF
TRBV2	NA	TRBJ2-5	CASTMDRPQETQYF
TRBV20-1	NA	TRBJ2-5	CSATGQGAQETQYF
TRBV5-4	NA	TRBJ2-1	CASSQDKFGNEQFF
TRBV20-1	NA	TRBJ2-1	CSARDRDRGRSEQFF
TRBV11-2	once	TRBJ2-7	CASSRQGGISEQYF
TRBV7-6	many	TRBJ2-3	CASSPVAFSGADTQYF
TRBV20-1	NA	TRBJ2-5	CSASRPKETQYF
TRBV6-2/TRBV6-3	NA	TRBJ2-5	CASSHVLLSGTQETQYF
TRBV3-1	NA	TRBJ2-7	CASSQEIAGRSMAQYF
TRBV20-1	NA	TRBJ2-6	CSARGRQPGQVLSGANVLTF
TRBV20-1	few	TRBJ2-7	CSARGQGEYEQYF
TRBV12-5	few	TRBJ2-3	CASGPNAGTQYF
TRBV25-1	NA	TRBJ2-1	CASRVPGLAGDLNEQFF
TRBV7-3	NA	TRBJ1-2	CASSPDSSYGYTF
TRBV6-1	NA	TRBJ2-4	CASREGQAGIAKNIQYF